Below, 25 T cell receptor beta chains from the same sample are listed, as sequenced in a study of cytomegalovirus exposure and HLA in healthy donors. Use of 60 Vbeta and 13 Jbeta primers characterized the PCR. The table came from immunoSEQ multiplex PCR; TCRdb's copy has only in-frame clones and leaves some out. The table has 150,000 to 200,000 clones, roughly 80% seen once. Sequenced: PBMCs. These receptors were collected from a boy younger than 18 in good health and CMV-seronegative.

This clone appeared a few times. The chain uses TRBV5-6 and TRBJ2-5; D is unresolved. CDR1 SGHDT and CDR2 YYEEEE come from the germline V gene. The V end lost 6 bases, the J end lost 7 bases, and 22 bases lay between the germline ends. The CDR3 runs 15 residues. In nucleotides, the CDR3 is TGTGCCAGCAATCCTAACCCCGTCCCCTCGGGGACCCAGTACTTC. Translating gives CASNPNPVPSGTQYF.

This clone has only a few counts. The rearrangement uses TRBV9 and TRBJ2-5, with 8 bases lining up with TRBD2. The CDR3 has 15 amino acids. Germline V gene sequence: CDR1 SGDLS, CDR2 YYNGEE. V dropped 4 bases and J dropped 5; count of bases not matched to a gene: 10. The CDR3 reads CASSRAGGGMETQYF. The CDR3 DNA follows: TGTGCCAGCAGCCGCGCCGGCGGGGGGATGGAGACCCAGTACTTC.

The genes are TRBV9 and TRBJ2-7; weak D call: TRBD1 (6 bases). CDR3 length: 14 amino acids. Germline V gives CDR1 SGDLS, CDR2 YYNGEE. Trimming stripped 4 bases from V and 5 bases from J, with 16 bases between. CDR3 nucleotide sequence: TGTGCCAGCAGCATTACAGGGTCGAGGGACGAGCAGTACTTC. Translation gives CASSITGSRDEQYF.

This clone was found a few times. The rearrangement joins TRBV5-1 to TRBJ2-3; TRBD2 matches at 8 bases. Germline V gene data show CDR1 as SGHRS and CDR2 as YFSETQ. After removal of 4 bases from V and 0 bases from J, the junction contained 4 bases not matched to a gene. This CDR3 has 15 amino acids. CDR3 amino acids: CASSLLAGSTDTQYF. CDR3 DNA sequence: TGCGCCAGCAGCCTCTTAGCGGGGAGCACAGATACGCAGTATTTT.

V is TRBV29-1 and J is TRBJ1-2; TRBD1 might be the D (6 bases). This CDR3 is built from 14 residues. CDR1 and CDR2 from the germline V gene are SQVTM and ANQGSEA. V was cut by 7 bases and J by 4 bases, with 19 bases left in between. The CDR3 DNA reads as TGCAGCGCTAGACCCCCAGGGGTGGTCTATGGCTACACCTTC. Its protein is CSARPPGVVYGYTF. The full variable domain, completed using reference TRBV29-1 and TRBJ1-2, is SAVISQKPSRDICQRGTSLTIQCQVDSQVTMMFWYRQQPGQSLTLIATANQGSEATYESGFVIDKFPISRPNLTFSTLTVSNMSPEDSSIYLCSARPPGVVYGYTFGSGTRLTVV.

The chain employs TRBV18 and TRBJ2-3; the D is unclear. The V end lost 6 bases, the J end lost 2 bases, and 9 bases lay between the germline ends. The CDR3 is 13 residues long. Germline V gene data show CDR1 as KGHSH and CDR2 as LQKENI. This chain's CDR3 is CASSPSITDTQYF. CDR3 DNA: TGTGCCAGCTCTCCTTCTATCACAGATACGCAGTATTTT. Complete variable domain (other parts from reference TRBV18 and TRBJ2-3): NAGVMQNPRHLVRRRGQEARLRCSPMKGHSHVYWYRQLPEEGLKFMVYLQKENIIDESGMPKERFSAEFPKEGPSILRIQQVVRGDSAAYFCASSPSITDTQYFGPGTRLTVL.

The V and J genes are TRBV29-1 and TRBJ2-1; D may be TRBD1 (6 bases). The CDR3 covers 16 residues. Germline V gives CDR1 SQVTM, CDR2 ANQGSEA. The germline V and J ends were trimmed by 4 bases and 0 bases, with 16 bases remaining between them. This CDR3 reads CSVGADRSRSYNEQFF. CDR3 DNA sequence: TGCAGCGTTGGGGCAGACAGGTCCCGCTCCTACAATGAGCAGTTCTTC.

The chain combines TRBV30 with TRBJ1-1, with a weak D call TRBD1 (6 bases). Germline CDR1 reads GTSNPN; CDR2 reads SVGIG (reference sequence). This CDR3 comprises 12 residues. The ends were cut back, 5 bases at V and 10 bases at J, with 17 bases in the middle. In DNA form, the CDR3 reads TGTGCCTGGTACAGGGTCGGGGTTCGAGCTTTCTTT. Translation gives CAWYRVGVRAFF.

This chain connects TRBV7-3 to TRBJ2-1, with TRBD1 as a possible D gene (5 bases). This CDR3 has 14 residues. V was clipped by 1 base and J by 6 bases, with 10 bases between them. Germline assignment: CDR1 SGHTA and CDR2 FQGTGA. CDR3 residues: CASSLKSGPNEQFF. CDR3 nucleotides: TGTGCCAGCAGCTTAAAATCAGGGCCCAATGAGCAGTTCTTC.

V usage is TRBV9 and J usage is TRBJ2-3, with D hard to call. Trimming stripped 2 bases from V and 3 bases from J, with 7 bases between. Germline CDR1 and CDR2: SGDLS and YYNGEE. CDR3 length: 13 residues. The CDR3 bases are TGTGCCAGCAGCGTTTCAGGAACAGATACGCAGTATTTT. It translates to CASSVSGTDTQYF.

The chain links TRBV19 to TRBJ1-1; possible D gene TRBD1, 5 bases. The CDR3 length is 14 residues. CDR1 LNHDA and CDR2 SQIVND come from the germline V gene (reference sequence). V was cut by 6 bases and J by 1 base, with 12 bases left in between. CDR3 DNA: TGTGCCAGTAGCTATCGCGGGGGGAACACTGAAGCTTTCTTT. It is translated as CASSYRGGNTEAFF.

The chain combines TRBV15 with TRBJ2-1; 10 bases match TRBD2. Germline V gene data show CDR1 as LNHNV and CDR2 as YYDKDF (reference sequence). V was clipped by 1 base and J by 3 bases; unmatched bases: 3. The CDR3 covers 16 residues. The CDR3, as DNA: TGTGCCACCAGCAGAGCCGCTAGCGGGGGCTACAATGAGCAGTTCTTC. It codes for CATSRAASGGYNEQFF.

V gene TRBV25-1 combines with J gene TRBJ1-2; possible D gene TRBD1, 6 bases. V was trimmed by 1 base and J by 4 bases, leaving 13 bases between them. Germline CDR1 MGHDK, CDR2 SYGVNS. CDR3 length equals 15 residues. The CDR3 bases are TGTGCCAGCAGTGAATGGGGGCAGGTCGTCTATGGCTACACCTTC. It yields the protein CASSEWGQVVYGYTF.

This clone has only one observation. This rearrangement joins TRBV30 to TRBJ2-1, with D possibly matching TRBD2 (6 bases). Trimming cost V 2 bases and J 8 bases, with 16 bases left between them. The CDR3 is made up of 14 amino acids. Germline CDR1 is GTSNPN and CDR2 is SVGIG (reference sequence). CDR3 sequence: CAWSWEVLADEQFF. In nucleotides, the CDR3 is TGTGCCTGGAGTTGGGAGGTTCTTGCTGATGAGCAGTTCTTC.

The rearrangement links TRBV6-6 to TRBJ2-7, with 7 bases identical to TRBD1. The CDR3 has 15 amino acids. CDR1 and CDR2 (germline): MNHNY, SVGAGI (reference sequence). With V trimmed by 7 bases and J by 0 bases, 9 bases remained unmatched. CDR3 DNA: TGTGCCAGCACTCATGGGGACAGCGTCTCCTACGAGCAGTACTTC. Translation gives CASTHGDSVSYEQYF.

As regards this clone: Other DNA sequences of this sample code for an identical CDR3. CDR3: CASSVGQGAYEQYF. The CDR3 DNA reads TGTGCCAGCAGCGTTGGACAGGGGGCCTACGAGCAGTACTTC. This rearrangement joins TRBV9 to TRBJ2-7; 10 bases are a match to TRBD1. The CDR3 is 14 residues long. From germline, CDR1 is SGDLS and CDR2 YYNGEE. J was trimmed by 2 bases and V by 2 bases; bases with no gene match: 1. The full variable domain, in which reference TRBV9 and TRBJ2-7 provide the parts outside the CDR3, is DSGVTQTPKHLITATGQRVTLRCSPRSGDLSVYWYQQSLDQGLQFLIQYYNGEERAKGNILERFSAQQFPDLHSELNLSSLELGDSALYFCASSVGQGAYEQYFGPGTRLTVT.

The V call is TRBV27, the J call TRBJ2-3; D may be TRBD1 (5 bases). V was cut by 5 bases and J by 0 bases, with 12 bases left in between. The germline CDR1 and CDR2 sequences are MNHEY and SMNVEV (reference sequence). This CDR3 is built from 15 residues. CDR3 protein: CASSPQGWSTDTQYF. As DNA, the CDR3 is TGTGCCAGCAGTCCGCAGGGATGGAGCACAGATACGCAGTATTTT.

CDR3 sequence (DNA): TGTGCCAGCAGTGTTTCCGGACTCTACATTCTAGATACGCAGTATTTT. It is translated as CASSVSGLYILDTQYF. This chain links TRBV2 with TRBJ2-3, with D possibly being TRBD2 (5 bases). The V and J ends lost 4 bases and 5 bases respectively, with 19 bases between them. In germline, CDR1 is SNHLY, CDR2 FYNNEI. This CDR3 comprises 16 residues.

CDR3 coding DNA: TGTGCCAGCAGTGTTATTCCGGGGGGCACTGAAGCTTTCTTT. Its translation: CASSVIPGGTEAFF. V usage is TRBV2 and J usage is TRBJ1-1; a weak D match, TRBD1 (5 bases). CDR1 is SNHLY and CDR2 is FYNNEI in the germline V gene. The length of the CDR3 is 14 residues. V was clipped by 4 bases and J by 4 bases, with 13 bases between them.

The V and J genes are TRBV25-1 and TRBJ2-7; 7 bases are a match to TRBD1. The CDR3 totals 16 residues. V lost 2 bases to trimming and J lost 4 bases; unmatched junction nucleotides: 11. In germline, CDR1 is MGHDK, CDR2 SYGVNS. CDR3 residues: CASSETGGQKPYEQYF. Written as DNA, the CDR3 is TGTGCCAGCAGTGAAACTGGGGGACAGAAACCGTACGAGCAGTACTTC.

This clone was detected once. The chain employs TRBV30 and TRBJ1-2; TRBD1 matches at 10 bases. V was clipped by 4 bases and J by 8 bases; unmatched bases: 4. From germline, CDR1 is GTSNPN and CDR2 SVGIG (reference sequence). The CDR3 totals 12 residues. The CDR3 DNA reads as TGTGCCTGGACGACAGGGGGCGGCGGCTACACCTTC. It translates to CAWTTGGGGYTF.

This chain uses TRBV6-5 with TRBJ1-2; 8 nucleotides agree with TRBD1. V trimming: 6 bases; J trimming: 6 bases; junction bases outside the gene matches: 6. The CDR3 extends over 13 amino acids. Germline CDR1 and CDR2: MNHEY and SVGAGI. The CDR3 protein is CASSDRGGNGYTF. CDR3 nucleotide sequence: TGTGCCAGCAGCGACAGGGGAGGAAATGGCTACACCTTC.

This sequence joins TRBV5-1 and TRBJ2-1, with 11 bases fitting TRBD2. Germline lookup yields CDR1 SGHRS and CDR2 YFSETQ. The CDR3 has 14 amino acids. V lost 5 bases and J lost 8; bases outside the gene matches: 6. The CDR3 DNA reads as TGCGCCAGCAGGATAGCGGGAGGGCTGGATGAGCAGTTCTTC. Amino acids: CASRIAGGLDEQFF.

The chain employs TRBV6-5 and TRBJ2-5; a possible D gene is TRBD1 (5 bases). Judging by the DNA end, TRBJ2-7 fits better; the J call may be wrong. There are 14 residues in the CDR3. CDR1 MNHEY and CDR2 SVGAGI come from the germline V gene. This chain's CDR3 is CASSYVGRDGEQYF. CDR3 sequence (DNA): TGTGCCAGCAGTTATGTTGGCAGGGATGGCGAGCAGTACTTC.

The V call is TRBV30, the J call TRBJ1-1; D is unresolved. V lost 4 bases and J lost 4, with 16 bases in between. Per the germline V gene, CDR1 is GTSNPN and CDR2 is SVGIG (reference sequence). The CDR3 covers 14 residues. CDR3 protein: CAWITGRYFTEAFF. The CDR3 nucleotides are TGTGCCTGGATCACCGGCAGGTATTTCACTGAAGCTTTCTTT.